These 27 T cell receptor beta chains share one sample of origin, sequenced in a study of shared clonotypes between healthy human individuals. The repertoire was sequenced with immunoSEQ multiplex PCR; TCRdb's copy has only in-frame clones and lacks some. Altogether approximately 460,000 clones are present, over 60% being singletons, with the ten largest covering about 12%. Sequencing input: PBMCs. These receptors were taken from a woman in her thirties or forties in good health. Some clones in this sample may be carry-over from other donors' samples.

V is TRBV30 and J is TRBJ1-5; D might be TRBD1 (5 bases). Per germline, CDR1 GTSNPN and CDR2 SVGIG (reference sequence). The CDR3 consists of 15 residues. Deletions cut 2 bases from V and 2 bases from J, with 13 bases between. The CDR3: CAWSSGQGGNQPQHF. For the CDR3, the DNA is TGTGCCTGGAGTTCGGGGCAGGGCGGCAATCAGCCCCAGCATTTT.

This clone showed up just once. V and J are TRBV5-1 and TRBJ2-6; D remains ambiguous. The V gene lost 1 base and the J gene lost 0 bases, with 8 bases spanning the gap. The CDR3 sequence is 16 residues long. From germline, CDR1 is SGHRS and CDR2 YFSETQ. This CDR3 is CASSLSQLSGANVLTF. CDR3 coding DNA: TGCGCCAGCAGCTTGTCACAGCTCTCTGGGGCCAACGTCCTGACTTTC.

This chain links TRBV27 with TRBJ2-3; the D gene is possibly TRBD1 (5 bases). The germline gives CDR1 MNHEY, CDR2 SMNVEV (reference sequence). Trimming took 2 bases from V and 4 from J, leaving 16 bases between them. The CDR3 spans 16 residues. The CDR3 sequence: CASSLGWTPSPDTQYF. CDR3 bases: TGTGCCAGCAGTTTAGGTTGGACACCCAGCCCAGATACGCAGTATTTT.

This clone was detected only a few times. The CDR3 protein is CASTSLGSGSTYNEQFF. DNA of the CDR3: TGTGCCAGCACCAGCCTCGGTAGCGGGAGTACCTACAATGAGCAGTTCTTC. The chain uses TRBV2 and TRBJ2-1; 9 positions match TRBD2. The CDR3 is 17 residues long. Germline assignment: CDR1 SNHLY and CDR2 FYNNEI. The V segment lost 7 bases and the J segment 2 bases; nucleotides outside the gene matches: 12.

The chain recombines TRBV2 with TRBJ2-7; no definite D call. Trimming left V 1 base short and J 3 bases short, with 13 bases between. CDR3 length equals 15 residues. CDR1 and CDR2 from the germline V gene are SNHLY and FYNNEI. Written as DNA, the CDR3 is TGTGCCAGCAGTGAAGATGGTCAAAAGGTCTACGAGCAGTACTTC. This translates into CASSEDGQKVYEQYF.

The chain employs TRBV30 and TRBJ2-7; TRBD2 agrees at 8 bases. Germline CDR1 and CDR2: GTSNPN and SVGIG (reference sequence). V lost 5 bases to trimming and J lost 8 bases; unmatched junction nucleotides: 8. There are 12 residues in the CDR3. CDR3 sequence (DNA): TGTGCCTGGGGGCCCGGGGGGGGACAGCAGTACTTC. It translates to CAWGPGGGQQYF.

The CDR3 loop reads CAWSRQGGSSPLHF. The CDR3, as DNA: TGTGCCTGGAGTCGGCAGGGTGGAAGTTCACCCCTCCACTTT. The gene calls are TRBV30 and TRBJ1-6; a weak D match, TRBD1 (5 bases). CDR1 is GTSNPN, CDR2 SVGIG, per germline (reference sequence). The CDR3 length is 14 residues. The germline V and J ends were trimmed by 2 bases and 9 bases, with 14 bases remaining between them.

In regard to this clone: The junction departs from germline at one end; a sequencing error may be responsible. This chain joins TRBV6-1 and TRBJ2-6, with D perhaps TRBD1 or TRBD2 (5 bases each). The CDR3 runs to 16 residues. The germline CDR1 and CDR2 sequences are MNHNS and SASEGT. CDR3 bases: TGTGCCAGCAGTGGATTGGACTTCTCTGGGGCCAACGTCCTGACCTTC. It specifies CASSGLDFSGANVLTF.

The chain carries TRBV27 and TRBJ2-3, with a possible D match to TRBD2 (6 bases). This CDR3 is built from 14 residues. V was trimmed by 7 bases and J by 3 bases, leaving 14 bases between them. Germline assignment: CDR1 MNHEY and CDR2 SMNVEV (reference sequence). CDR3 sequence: CASTLGGETDTQYF. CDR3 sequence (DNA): TGTGCCAGCACCCTGGGGGGAGAGACAGATACGCAGTATTTT.

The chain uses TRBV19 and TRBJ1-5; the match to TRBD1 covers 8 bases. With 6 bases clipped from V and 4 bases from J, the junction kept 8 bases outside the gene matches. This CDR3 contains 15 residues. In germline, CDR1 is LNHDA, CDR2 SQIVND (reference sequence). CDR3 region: CASRLQGAGNQPQHF. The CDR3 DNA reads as TGTGCCAGTAGGCTGCAGGGGGCCGGGAATCAGCCCCAGCATTTT.

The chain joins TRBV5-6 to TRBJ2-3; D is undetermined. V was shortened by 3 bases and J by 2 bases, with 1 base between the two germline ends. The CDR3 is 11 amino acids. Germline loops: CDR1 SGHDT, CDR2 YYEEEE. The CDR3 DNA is TGTGCCAGCAGCTCCACAGATACGCAGTATTTT. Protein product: CASSSTDTQYF. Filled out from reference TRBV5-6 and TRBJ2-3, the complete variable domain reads DAGVTQSPTHLIKTRGQQVTLRCSPKSGHDTVSWYQQALGQGPQFIFQYYEEEERQRGNFPDRFSGHQFPNYSSELNVNALLLGDSALYLCASSSTDTQYFGPGTRLTVL.

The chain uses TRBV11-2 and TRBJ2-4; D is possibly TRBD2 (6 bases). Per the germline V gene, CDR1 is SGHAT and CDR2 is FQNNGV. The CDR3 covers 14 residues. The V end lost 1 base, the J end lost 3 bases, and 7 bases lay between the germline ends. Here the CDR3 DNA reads TGTGCCAGCAGCTTAGGGGGGGTCAAAAACATTCAGTACTTC. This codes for CASSLGGVKNIQYF.

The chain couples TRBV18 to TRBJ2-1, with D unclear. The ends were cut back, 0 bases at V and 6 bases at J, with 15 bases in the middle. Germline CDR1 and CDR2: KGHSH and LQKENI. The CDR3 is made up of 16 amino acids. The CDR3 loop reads CASSPPQTQLFNEQFF. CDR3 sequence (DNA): TGTGCCAGCTCACCACCGCAAACCCAACTATTCAATGAGCAGTTCTTC.

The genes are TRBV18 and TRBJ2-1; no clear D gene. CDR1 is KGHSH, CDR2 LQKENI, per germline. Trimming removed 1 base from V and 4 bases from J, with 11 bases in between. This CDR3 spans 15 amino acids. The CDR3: CASSPRGKKYNEQFF. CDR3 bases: TGTGCCAGCTCACCACGGGGTAAGAAGTACAATGAGCAGTTCTTC.

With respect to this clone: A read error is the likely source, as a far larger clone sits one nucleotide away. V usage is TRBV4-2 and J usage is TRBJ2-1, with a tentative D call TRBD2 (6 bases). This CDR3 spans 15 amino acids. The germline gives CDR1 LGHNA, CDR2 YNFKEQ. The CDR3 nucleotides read TGTGCCAACAGCCAAGATCTCGGGGGACACAATGAGCAGTTCTTC. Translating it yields CANSQDLGGHNEQFF.

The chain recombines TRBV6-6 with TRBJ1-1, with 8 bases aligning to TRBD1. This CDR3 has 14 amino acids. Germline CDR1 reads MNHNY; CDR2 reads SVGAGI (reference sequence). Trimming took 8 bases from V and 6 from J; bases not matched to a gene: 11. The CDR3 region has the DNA TGTGCCAGCGCGACTCAGGGGGCTGGCGCTGAAGCTTTCTTT. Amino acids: CASATQGAGAEAFF.

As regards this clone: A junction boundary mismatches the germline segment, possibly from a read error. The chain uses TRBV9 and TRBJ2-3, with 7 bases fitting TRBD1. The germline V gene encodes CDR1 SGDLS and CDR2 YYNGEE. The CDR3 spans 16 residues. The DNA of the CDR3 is TGTGCCGGCAGCGTAGGGGTCGGGACAGGCACAGATACGCAGTATTTT. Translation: CAGSVGVGTGTDTQYF.

The CDR3 here is CASSEQGGGNQPQHF. For the CDR3, the DNA is TGCGCCAGCAGCGAACAGGGTGGGGGCAATCAGCCCCAGCATTTT. This rearrangement joins TRBV5-1 to TRBJ1-5, with a tentative D call TRBD1 (6 bases). Germline V gene data show CDR1 as SGHRS and CDR2 as YFSETQ. This CDR3 is built from 15 residues. The V gene lost 4 bases and the J gene lost 2 bases, with 13 bases spanning the gap.

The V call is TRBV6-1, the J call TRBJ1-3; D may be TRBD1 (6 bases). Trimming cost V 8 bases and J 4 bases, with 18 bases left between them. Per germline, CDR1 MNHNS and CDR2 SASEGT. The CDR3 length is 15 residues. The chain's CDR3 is CASYLPGGSGNTIYF. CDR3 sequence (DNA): TGTGCCAGCTACCTACCGGGGGGCTCAGGAAACACCATATATTTT.

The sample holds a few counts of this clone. Here the CDR3 DNA reads TGTGCCAGCAGCCGTTACGGGGGGTCTGGAAACACCATATATTTT. This codes for CASSRYGGSGNTIYF. This chain connects TRBV14 to TRBJ1-3, with D perhaps TRBD1 (5 bases). Germline V gene data show CDR1 as SGHDN and CDR2 as FVKESK. CDR3 length: 15 residues. The V and J ends lost 4 bases and 1 base respectively, with 11 bases between them. Full variable domain (missing parts from reference TRBV14 and TRBJ1-3): EAGVTQFPSHSVIEKGQTVTLRCDPISGHDNLYWYRRVMGKEIKFLLHFVKESKQDESGMPNNRFLAERTGGTYSTLKVQPAELEDSGVYFCASSRYGGSGNTIYFGEGSWLTVV.

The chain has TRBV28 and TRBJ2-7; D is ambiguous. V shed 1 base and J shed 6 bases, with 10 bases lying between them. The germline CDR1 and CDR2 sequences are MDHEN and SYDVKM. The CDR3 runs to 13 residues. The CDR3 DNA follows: TGTGCCAGCAGTTTATCTTTAAGACGCGAGCAGTACTTC. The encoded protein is CASSLSLRREQYF.

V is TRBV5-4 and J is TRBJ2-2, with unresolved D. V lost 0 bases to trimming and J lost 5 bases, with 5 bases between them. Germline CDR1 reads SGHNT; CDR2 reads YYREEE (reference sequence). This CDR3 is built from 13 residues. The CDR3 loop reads CASSLGKTGELFF. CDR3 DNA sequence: TGTGCCAGCAGCTTGGGAAAGACCGGGGAGCTGTTTTTT. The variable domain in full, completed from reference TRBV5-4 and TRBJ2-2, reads ETGVTQSPTHLIKTRGQQVTLRCSSQSGHNTVSWYQQALGQGPQFIFQYYREEENGRGNFPPRFSGLQFPNYSSELNVNALELDDSALYLCASSLGKTGELFFGEGSRLTVL.

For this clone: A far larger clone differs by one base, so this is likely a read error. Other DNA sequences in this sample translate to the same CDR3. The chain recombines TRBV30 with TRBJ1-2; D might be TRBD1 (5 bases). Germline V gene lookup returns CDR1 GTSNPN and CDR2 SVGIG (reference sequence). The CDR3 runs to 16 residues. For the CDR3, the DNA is TGTGCCTGGCGGAGGGACCGCACCTATGTAAACTATGGATACACCTTC. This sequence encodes CAWRRDRTYVNYGYTF.

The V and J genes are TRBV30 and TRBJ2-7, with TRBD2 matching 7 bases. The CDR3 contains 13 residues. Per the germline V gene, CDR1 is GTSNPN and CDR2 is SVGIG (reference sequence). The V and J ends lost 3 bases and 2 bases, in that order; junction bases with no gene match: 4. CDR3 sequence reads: CAWRGGGTYEQYF. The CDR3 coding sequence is TGTGCCTGGAGAGGCGGGGGAACCTACGAGCAGTACTTC. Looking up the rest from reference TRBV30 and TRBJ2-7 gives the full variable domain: SQTIHQWPATLVQPVGSPLSLECTVEGTSNPNLYWYRQAAGRGLQLLFYSVGIGQISSEVPQNLSASRPQDRQFILSSKKLLLSDSGFYLCAWRGGGTYEQYFGPGTRLTVT.

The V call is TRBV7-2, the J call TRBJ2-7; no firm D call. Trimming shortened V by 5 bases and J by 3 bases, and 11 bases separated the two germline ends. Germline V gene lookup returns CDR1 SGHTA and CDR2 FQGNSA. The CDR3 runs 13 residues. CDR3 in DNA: TGTGCCAGCAGCCTCAGACTGAGCTACGAGCAGTACTTC. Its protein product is CASSLRLSYEQYF.

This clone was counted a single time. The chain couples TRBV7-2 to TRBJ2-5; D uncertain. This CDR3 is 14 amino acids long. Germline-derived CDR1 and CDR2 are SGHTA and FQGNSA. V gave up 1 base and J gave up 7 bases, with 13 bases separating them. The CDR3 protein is CASSLGGGYPTQYF. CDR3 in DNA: TGTGCCAGCAGCTTAGGGGGTGGGTACCCGACCCAGTACTTC.

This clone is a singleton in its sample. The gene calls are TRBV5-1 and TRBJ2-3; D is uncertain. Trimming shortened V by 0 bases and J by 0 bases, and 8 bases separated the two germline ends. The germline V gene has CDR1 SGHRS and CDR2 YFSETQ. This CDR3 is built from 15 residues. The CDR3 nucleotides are TGCGCCAGCAGCTTGGACGGAGCTAGCACAGATACGCAGTATTTT. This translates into CASSLDGASTDTQYF.